This entry lists 20 T cell receptor beta chains sequenced from one sample in a study of T-cell reconstitution after alpha-beta-depleted transplantation in children. Construction of the TCRbeta library involved unique molecular identifiers. TCRdb passed the PCR reads through MiXCR, listing each CDR3 protein once. The sample includes 210,000 or so distinct CDR3 sequences, 9.5% to 13% seen only once; the top ten take roughly 27%. Material: PBMCs, obtained before TCRalphabeta/CD19-depleted stem cell transplant. The receptors originated from a child less than two years old with acute myeloid leukemia, due to receive a stem cell transplant.

This clonotype appeared many times. The V gene is TRBV12-3 or TRBV12-4, the J gene TRBJ1-6; D is perhaps TRBD1 (6 bases). V dropped 5 bases and J dropped 7 bases, with 15 bases sitting between them. The CDR3 has 15 residues. The CDR3 is CASSGGGRPNSPLHF. As DNA, the CDR3 is TGTGCCAGCAGTGGGGGGGGCCGGCCAAATTCACCCCTCCACTTT.

This clonotype came up many times. V is TRBV5-1 and J is TRBJ2-1; D gene ambiguous. The CDR3 is made up of 13 amino acids. V lost 4 bases and J 6 bases, leaving 11 bases between the germline ends. Germline loops: CDR1 SGHRS, CDR2 YFSETQ. The CDR3 here is CASSLVLGNEQFF. CDR3 sequence (DNA): TGCGCCAGCAGCCTGGTTCTCGGCAATGAGCAGTTCTTC. Looking up the rest from reference TRBV5-1 and TRBJ2-1 gives the full variable domain: KAGVTQTPRYLIKTRGQQVTLSCSPISGHRSVSWYQQTPGQGLQFLFEYFSETQRNKGNFPGRFSGRQFSNSRSEMNVSTLELGDSALYLCASSLVLGNEQFFGPGTRLTVL.

This clonotype was seen at least ten times. The chain couples TRBV29-1 to TRBJ2-7; tentatively, D is TRBD2 (5 bases). Germline CDR1 SQVTM, CDR2 ANQGSEA. Trimming pared 5 bases from V and 0 bases from J, leaving 11 bases between. This CDR3 has 13 amino acids. In DNA, the CDR3 is TGCAGCGTTCCCGGCGGGTCCTCCTACGAGCAGTACTTC. This encodes CSVPGGSSYEQYF.

To note about this clonotype: A much larger clone lies a single base off, so this may be a read error. This chain joins TRBV6-5 and TRBJ1-1; D call uncertain. The V gene's germline CDR1 is MNHEY and CDR2 SVGAGI. This CDR3 is 15 amino acids long. The DNA of the CDR3 is TGTGCCAACAGTTACTCGGGCCAGTCGAACACTGAAGCTTTCTTT. It specifies CANSYSGQSNTEAFF.

This clonotype has a count of ten or more. This chain links TRBV12-3 or TRBV12-4 with TRBJ1-5, with 10 bases matching TRBD1. The CDR3 is made up of 17 amino acids. V shed 2 bases, J shed 7 bases, and the junction held 11 bases outside the gene matches. This CDR3 is CASSLSVRDRGNQPQHF. DNA for the CDR3: TGTGCCAGCAGTTTAAGCGTGCGGGACAGGGGAAACCAGCCCCAGCATTTT.

There are many counts of this clonotype. The rearrangement uses TRBV7-2 and TRBJ2-3; D is ambiguous. CDR3 length: 12 amino acids. Germline assignment: CDR1 SGHTA and CDR2 FQGNSA. V was clipped by 5 bases and J by 2 bases, with 5 bases between them. CDR3 bases: TGTGCCAGCAGCGTCAACACAGATACGCAGTATTTT. Its protein product is CASSVNTDTQYF.

The chain is built from TRBV30 and TRBJ2-2; 7 bases map to TRBD1. The germline CDR1 and CDR2 sequences are GTSNPN and SVGIG (reference sequence). The CDR3 covers 13 residues. Unmatched junction bases numbered 5, after V lost 3 bases and J lost 7 bases. The CDR3 loop is CAWSVTGDGELFF. CDR3 nucleotide sequence: TGTGCCTGGAGCGTTACAGGGGACGGGGAGCTGTTTTTT.

This clonotype has a handful of counts. The chain links TRBV23-1 to TRBJ2-7; D might be TRBD1 or TRBD2, each matching 5 bases. TRBV23-1 is given ORF status, its function remaining uncertain. Trimming removed 0 bases from V and 2 bases from J, with 14 bases in between. The length of the CDR3 is 16 residues. The CDR3 sequence: CASSQSRGFPPYEQYF. In DNA form, the CDR3 reads TGCGCCAGCAGTCAATCGAGGGGTTTCCCTCCCTACGAGCAGTACTTC.

This clonotype was recorded many times. CDR3 protein: CSASIGPPMATQYF. CDR3 sequence (DNA): TGCAGTGCTAGTATCGGACCCCCCATGGCTACGCAGTATTTT. The rearrangement uses TRBV20-1 and TRBJ2-3; D unclear. V shed 3 bases and J shed 8 bases, with 18 bases lying between them. This CDR3 has 14 residues. Germline-derived CDR1 and CDR2 are DFQATT and SNEGSKA (reference sequence).

There are many counts of this clonotype. The chain joins TRBV5-6 to TRBJ1-2; 8 bases line up with TRBD1. Germline V gene lookup returns CDR1 SGHDT and CDR2 YYEEEE. V lost 4 bases and J lost 8; bases outside the gene matches: 4. This CDR3 is built from 12 residues. The CDR3 DNA reads as TGTGCCAGCAGCCCTTGGGACAGGGGCTACACCTTC. Amino acids: CASSPWDRGYTF.

This clonotype has a count of ten or more. This chain links TRBV20-1 with TRBJ2-7; 7 bases align to TRBD2. The CDR3 is made up of 14 amino acids. Losses at the gene ends were 0 bases for V and 4 bases for J; bases not matched to a gene: 6. Per germline, CDR1 DFQATT and CDR2 SNEGSKA (reference sequence). The CDR3 is CSARELAIGYEQYF. In nucleotides, the CDR3 is TGCAGTGCTAGAGAACTAGCGATAGGGTACGAGCAGTACTTC.

The table lists this clonotype with many counts. V and J are TRBV20-1 and TRBJ2-3, with D uncertain. The germline V gene has CDR1 DFQATT and CDR2 SNEGSKA (reference sequence). With 5 bases removed from V and 2 bases from J, the gap between germline ends came to 5 bases. This CDR3 region has 11 residues. DNA of the CDR3: TGCAGTGCTCCCCTCACAGATACGCAGTATTTT. Its protein is CSAPLTDTQYF.

This clonotype was seen repeatedly, ten times or more. This sequence joins TRBV28 and TRBJ2-3; 10 nucleotides agree with TRBD1. Trimming removed 5 bases from V and 1 base from J; junction bases left unmatched: 0. The CDR3 spans 14 residues. Germline V gene lookup returns CDR1 MDHEN and CDR2 SYDVKM. CDR3 in amino acids: CASSGTGGTDTQYF. The DNA of the CDR3 is TGTGCCAGCAGTGGGACAGGGGGCACAGATACGCAGTATTTT.

The chain recombines TRBV2 with TRBJ2-5, with TRBD1 matching 8 bases. In germline, CDR1 is SNHLY, CDR2 FYNNEI. Trimming cost V 7 bases and J 8 bases; bases outside gene matches: 9. The CDR3 is 13 amino acids. As DNA, the CDR3 is TGTGCCAGCACCCCGACAGGGGTAGACACCCAGTACTTC. This codes for CASTPTGVDTQYF.

The table lists this clonotype with many counts. The V gene is TRBV5-1, the J gene TRBJ2-7; 7 positions agree with TRBD2. Germline values: CDR1 SGHRS, CDR2 YFSETQ. This CDR3 spans 14 amino acids. After removal of 2 bases from V and 2 bases from J, the junction contained 4 bases not matched to a gene. The CDR3 protein is CASSFLADPYEQYF. The CDR3 coding sequence is TGCGCCAGCAGCTTCCTAGCGGACCCCTACGAGCAGTACTTC.

At least ten counts were recorded for this clonotype. CDR3 coding DNA: TGCGCCAGCAGCTCAGGACAGGCTGGCTACACCTTC. Translation gives CASSSGQAGYTF. This chain connects TRBV5-1 to TRBJ1-2, with 7 bases aligning to TRBD1. Trimming at V came to 3 bases and at J to 7 bases, leaving 3 bases not matched to a gene. The CDR3 has 12 amino acids. Per germline, CDR1 SGHRS and CDR2 YFSETQ.

In this sample, this clonotype turned up many times. V is TRBV15 and J is TRBJ2-1; 11 positions match TRBD2. This CDR3 has 17 amino acids. Germline trimming cut 0 bases from V and 6 bases from J; bases unmatched to any gene: 7. CDR1 and CDR2 (germline): LNHNV, YYDKDF (reference sequence). As DNA, the CDR3 is TGTGCCACCAGCAGAGATTTCGGGACTAGCGGACTCAATGAGCAGTTCTTC. It is translated as CATSRDFGTSGLNEQFF.

This clonotype was seen at least ten times. The rearrangement joins TRBV5-1 to TRBJ2-2; TRBD1 aligns across 9 bases. Germline V gene data show CDR1 as SGHRS and CDR2 as YFSETQ. There are 14 residues in the CDR3. With V trimmed by 5 bases and J by 5 bases, 4 bases remained unmatched. For the CDR3, the DNA is TGCGCCAGCAGACCGGGACAGGGAACCGGGGAGCTGTTTTTT. Protein: CASRPGQGTGELFF.

Ten or more counts support this clonotype. The chain combines TRBV7-2 with TRBJ1-2; maybe TRBD1 (5 bases). CDR1 and CDR2 from the germline V gene are SGHTA and FQGNSA. The CDR3 totals 13 residues. The V and J ends lost 2 bases and 8 bases respectively, with 12 bases between them. CDR3 loop: CASSLIRGEGYTF. The CDR3 nucleotides read TGTGCCAGCAGCTTAATAAGGGGCGAAGGCTACACCTTC.

In its sample, this clonotype was seen many times. The chain joins TRBV12-3 or TRBV12-4 to TRBJ2-1; possibly TRBD2 for D (5 bases). The V end was cut by 5 bases, the J end by 6 bases, with 17 bases between. The CDR3 has 15 residues. DNA of the CDR3: TGTGCCAGCAGTCCCGGACTCGACCTGGGCAATGAGCAGTTCTTC. It translates to CASSPGLDLGNEQFF.